The T cell receptor beta chain described here comes from a study of ipilimumab plus nivolumab after autologous stem cell transplantation. This clone was detected once. CDR1 and CDR2 from the germline V gene are LGHNA and YSLEER. This CDR3 is built from 15 residues. Trimming pared 0 bases from V and 5 bases from J, leaving 14 bases between. Sequencing used immunoSEQ multiplex PCR; TCRdb keeps in-frame clones, though not all of them. This sample yields about 13,000 clones, of which roughly 73% are seen a single time; about a sixth belongs to the top ten. The gene calls are TRBV4-3 and TRBJ2-7, with D tentatively TRBD1 (7 bases). The sequenced sample was PBMCs, obtained in a trial of ipilimumab plus nivolumab as post-transplant consolidation. This clonotype originated in a male donor with diffuse large B-cell lymphoma. DNA for the CDR3: TGCGCCAGCAGCCAAGATTACGGCAGGGGGGACGAGCAGTACTTC. It codes for CASSQDYGRGDEQYF.